The 15 T cell receptor beta chains presented below share a single source sample, sequenced in a study of identical twins. TCRdb reprocessed the 5' RACE reads via MiXCR and lists one record per CDR3 protein. The sample lists hundreds of thousands of distinct CDR3 sequences, 21% occurring once. These same data were also listed under a study on T cells expressing NK-cell markers.

Sample: PBMCs. The receptors stem from a woman younger than 35 in good health.

The chain joins TRBV5-1 to TRBJ1-1, with TRBD1 identical over 9 bases. From germline, CDR1 is SGHRS and CDR2 YFSETQ. This CDR3 is built from 15 residues. V lost 4 bases to trimming and J lost 5 bases; unmatched junction nucleotides: 9. The CDR3 here is CASSPQDRGKTEAFF. The CDR3 coding sequence is TGCGCCAGCAGCCCACAGGACAGGGGAAAAACTGAAGCTTTCTTT.

This chain connects TRBV20-1 to TRBJ1-2; tentatively, D is TRBD1 (6 bases). The V gene's germline CDR1 is DFQATT and CDR2 SNEGSKA (reference sequence). The V gene lost 6 bases and the J gene lost 5 bases, with 19 bases spanning the gap. The CDR3 is made up of 14 amino acids. The CDR3: CSASDRLGDYGYTF. CDR3 nucleotide sequence: TGCAGTGCCAGCGACAGGTTAGGGGATTATGGCTACACCTTC.

The chain recombines TRBV30 with TRBJ2-2, with D perhaps given as TRBD1 or TRBD2 (6 bases each). The CDR3 is 13 amino acids. Germline CDR1 is GTSNPN and CDR2 is SVGIG (reference sequence). Trimming removed 4 bases at V and 17 bases at J, with 23 bases between. The CDR3 bases are TGTGCCTGGAAAAGGGACAAATCCGGGGGCATCTTTTTT. It codes for CAWKRDKSGGIFF. The variable domain in full, completed from reference TRBV30 and TRBJ2-2, reads SQTIHQWPATLVQPVGSPLSLECTVEGTSNPNLYWYRQAAGRGLQLLFYSVGIGQISSEVPQNLSASRPQDRQFILSSKKLLLSDSGFYLCAWKRDKSGGIFFGEGSRLTVL.

The V call is TRBV11-3, the J call TRBJ2-3; tentatively, D is TRBD1 (5 bases). Deletions cut 1 base from V and 8 bases from J, with 10 bases between. CDR1 and CDR2 (germline): SGHNT, YENEEA. The CDR3 sequence is 13 residues long. The CDR3 spells CASSLARDSTQYF. In nucleotides, the CDR3 is TGTGCCAGCAGCTTAGCCCGAGACAGTACGCAGTATTTT. The whole variable domain, remainder taken from reference TRBV11-3 and TRBJ2-3, is EAGVVQSPRYKIIEKKQPVAFWCNPISGHNTLYWYLQNLGQGPELLIRYENEEAVDDSQLPKDRFSAERLKGVDSTLKIQPAELGDSAVYLCASSLARDSTQYFGPGTRLTVL.

The CDR3 nucleotides read TGCAGTGCTAGCCCCCAGGGGGCCTACGAGCAGTACTTC. Amino acids: CSASPQGAYEQYF. The genes are TRBV20-1 and TRBJ2-7, with 7 bases aligning to TRBD1. This CDR3 is 13 amino acids long. The trim removed 3 bases at V and 2 bases at J, leaving 4 bases unmatched. Germline CDR1 reads DFQATT; CDR2 reads SNEGSKA (reference sequence).

This clonotype was seen only a few times. V and J are TRBV10-2 and TRBJ1-1, with TRBD1 matching over 8 bases. This CDR3 spans 13 amino acids. V lost 9 bases to trimming and J lost 6 bases; unmatched junction nucleotides: 9. The germline CDR1 and CDR2 sequences are WSHSY and SAAADI. CDR3 in amino acids: CASTVDRGAEAFF. CDR3 bases: TGCGCCAGTACTGTTGACAGGGGCGCTGAAGCTTTCTTT.

V is TRBV14 and J is TRBJ2-7, with D perhaps TRBD1 or TRBD2 (5 bases each). In germline, CDR1 is SGHDN, CDR2 FVKESK. V was shortened by 4 bases and J by 6 bases, with 10 bases between the two germline ends. The CDR3 extends over 12 amino acids. CDR3 amino acids: CASSPSGTEQYF. DNA of the CDR3: TGTGCCAGCAGCCCAAGTGGGACCGAGCAGTACTTC.

The CDR3 nucleotides read TGCGCCAGCAGCTGGGGACTAGCGGGAGGGATCTACAATGAGCAGTTCTTC. It encodes CASSWGLAGGIYNEQFF. The V call is TRBV5-1, the J call TRBJ2-1; 16 bases agree with TRBD2. Germline CDR1 reads SGHRS; CDR2 reads YFSETQ. V shed 3 bases and J 3 bases; nucleotides not matched to a gene: 3. This CDR3 spans 17 amino acids.

This clonotype has only a few counts. This chain uses TRBV20-1 with TRBJ2-7; maybe TRBD2 (5 bases). The CDR3 is made up of 12 amino acids. Between the trimmed V and J ends, which lost 3 bases and 0 bases, there was a span of 6 bases. Germline V CDR1 and CDR2: DFQATT, SNEGSKA (reference sequence). For the CDR3, the DNA is TGCAGTGCTAGCGGGAACTCCTACGAGCAGTACTTC. Translating it yields CSASGNSYEQYF.

The chain has TRBV20-1 and TRBJ2-5, with TRBD2 identical over 11 bases. With V trimmed by 0 bases and J by 5 bases, 5 bases remained unmatched. The CDR3 sequence is 15 residues long. Germline V CDR1 and CDR2: DFQATT, SNEGSKA (reference sequence). The CDR3 region is CSAREGSGRAETQYF. CDR3 DNA: TGCAGTGCTAGAGAGGGTAGCGGGAGGGCGGAGACCCAGTACTTC.

The chain couples TRBV20-1 to TRBJ2-7; either TRBD1 or TRBD2 may supply D (5 bases each). Deletions cut 0 bases from V and 4 bases from J, with 22 bases between. The CDR3 is 17 residues long. Germline V lookup: CDR1 DFQATT, CDR2 SNEGSKA (reference sequence). In DNA form, the CDR3 reads TGCAGTGCTAGAGAGGGGTGGGGGAGCTGGGCCCTGTACGAGCAGTACTTC. This translates into CSAREGWGSWALYEQYF.

CDR3 sequence: CASSHRGRFSGYTF. In nucleotides, the CDR3 is TGTGCCAGCAGTCACCGGGGCAGGTTTTCTGGCTACACCTTC. V is TRBV12-3 or TRBV12-4 and J is TRBJ1-2, with a tentative D call TRBD1 (5 bases). The CDR3 spans 14 residues. Trimming shortened V by 5 bases and J by 7 bases, and 17 bases separated the two germline ends.

The genes are TRBV12-3 or TRBV12-4 and TRBJ2-3; D might be TRBD1 (5 bases). The V gene lost 2 bases and the J gene lost 3 bases, with 12 bases spanning the gap. The CDR3 totals 15 residues. DNA for the CDR3: TGTGCCAGCAGTTTAAGGACATCCGTGACAGATACGCAGTATTTT. It translates to CASSLRTSVTDTQYF.

This clonotype has just a few counts. The chain has TRBV20-1 and TRBJ2-3; 7 bases align to TRBD2. The CDR3 runs 14 residues. Germline V gene data show CDR1 as DFQATT and CDR2 as SNEGSKA (reference sequence). Germline trimming cut 2 bases from V and 2 bases from J; bases unmatched to any gene: 4. CDR3 in amino acids: CSARSGTHTDTQYF. CDR3 bases: TGCAGTGCTAGAAGCGGGACCCACACAGATACGCAGTATTTT.

This chain links TRBV11-2 with TRBJ2-2, with 11 nucleotides matching TRBD2. The junction had 2 bases not matched to a gene; V was cut back by 2 bases and J by 6 bases. The CDR3 has 15 residues. Looked up from germline, CDR1 is SGHAT and CDR2 is FQNNGV. This CDR3 is CASSLTLAGAGELFF. The CDR3 DNA follows: TGTGCCAGCAGCTTAACACTAGCGGGAGCCGGGGAGCTGTTTTTT.